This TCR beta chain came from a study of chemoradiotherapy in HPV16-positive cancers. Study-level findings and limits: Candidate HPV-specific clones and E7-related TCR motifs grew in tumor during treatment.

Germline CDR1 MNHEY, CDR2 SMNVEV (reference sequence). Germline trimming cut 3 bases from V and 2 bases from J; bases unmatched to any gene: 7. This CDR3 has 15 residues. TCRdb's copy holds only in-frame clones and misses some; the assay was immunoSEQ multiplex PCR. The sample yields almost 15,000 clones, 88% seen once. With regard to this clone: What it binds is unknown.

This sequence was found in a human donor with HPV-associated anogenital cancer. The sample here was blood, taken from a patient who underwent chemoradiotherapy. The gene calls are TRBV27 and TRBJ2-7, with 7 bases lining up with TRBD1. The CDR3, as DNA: TGTGCCAGCAGTTTTACAGGGGTAAAGACCTACGAGCAGTACTTC. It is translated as CASSFTGVKTYEQYF.